This TCR beta chain was recovered during a study of blood T cell repertoires in COVID-19. This table comes from immunoSEQ multiplex PCR, and its TCRdb copy is limited to in-frame clones, with some not included. The sample includes more than 95,000 clones, roughly 74% seen only once; the top ten take approximately 5.9%. Trimming stripped 5 bases from V and 7 bases from J, with 12 bases between. Looked up from germline, CDR1 is SEHNR and CDR2 is FQNEAQ (reference sequence). The CDR3 is 13 amino acids. This TCR was recovered from a man aged 80 or over with COVID-19, enrolled during active disease. This chain connects TRBV7-9 to TRBJ1-5, with D uncertain. The sample taken for sequencing was peripheral blood. The DNA for the CDR3 is TGTGCCAGCAGCCGGCGGGGTGACCAGCCCCAGCATTTT. This sequence encodes CASSRRGDQPQHF. Looking up the rest from reference TRBV7-9 and TRBJ1-5 gives the full variable domain: DTGVSQNPRHKITKRGQNVTFRCDPISEHNRLYWYRQTLGQGPEFLTYFQNEAQLEKSRLLSDRFSAERPKGSFSTLEIQRTEQGDSAMYLCASSRRGDQPQHFGDGTRLSIL.